The rows below give T cell receptor beta chains drawn from one sample of a study of cytomegalovirus exposure and HLA in healthy donors. Profiling relied on immunoSEQ multiplex PCR, and the TCRdb table lists in-frame clones only, not all of them. The table has 80,000 or so clones, over 65% seen once. Sequenced input: PBMCs. The receptors were sampled from a man aged 25 to 40 in good health and CMV-seropositive. Both conserved end residues are part of each CDR3. Each record gives: D gene, V gene, J gene, clone size, CDR3 protein, CDR3 DNA. A D gene is named only where the DNA matches it firmly. Only part of the rows carry a size: once, few, many, or a class if the clone is expanded.

TRBD2	TRBV29-1	TRBJ2-7	-	CSVGLAGVGEQYF	TGCAGCGTTGGACTAGCGGGAGTGGGCGAGCAGTACTTC
-	TRBV9	TRBJ2-3	-	CASSVGQPDTQYF	TGTGCCAGCAGCGTAGGACAACCAGATACGCAGTATTTT
-	TRBV5-1	TRBJ1-1	few	CASSSTGLNTEAFF	TGCGCCAGCAGCTCAACAGGGCTGAACACTGAAGCTTTCTTT
TRBD1	TRBV30	TRBJ1-5	-	CAWSGQGNQPQHF	TGTGCCTGGAGTGGACAGGGGAATCAGCCCCAGCATTTT
TRBD2	TRBV2	TRBJ2-3	few	CASSSGLAGGGDTQYF	TGTGCCAGCAGTTCGGGACTAGCGGGAGGGGGAGATACGCAGTATTTT
-	TRBV7-3	TRBJ2-3	-	CASSLSPSKATDTQYF	TGTGCCAGCAGCTTATCCCCTAGTAAAGCTACAGATACGCAGTATTTT
-	TRBV7-9	TRBJ1-4	-	CASSLEVGQLFF	TGTGCCAGCAGCTTGGAAGTGGGGCAACTGTTTTTT
TRBD1	TRBV5-6	TRBJ1-2	-	CASSLRDRGGYTF	TGTGCCAGCAGCTTGCGAGACAGGGGTGGCTACACCTTC
TRBD2	TRBV5-6	TRBJ2-3	-	CASSLLGGGHGDTQYF	TGTGCCAGCAGCTTACTCGGCGGGGGTCATGGGGATACGCAGTATTTT
TRBD2	TRBV27	TRBJ2-2	-	CASSYTSGRGTGELFF	TGTGCCAGCAGCTATACTAGCGGGAGGGGCACCGGGGAGCTGTTTTTT
-	TRBV10-3	TRBJ1-2	few	CATTDTNYGYTF	TGTGCCACCACGGACACAAACTATGGCTACACCTTC
-	TRBV7-3	TRBJ2-2	-	CASSLIPGYTGELFF	TGTGCCAGCAGCTTAATCCCAGGGTATACCGGGGAGCTGTTTTTT
-	TRBV28	TRBJ1-3	once	CASTLRGSGNTIYF	TGTGCCAGCACCCTTCGGGGGTCTGGAAACACCATATATTTT
TRBD2	TRBV9	TRBJ2-3	-	CASSVSGGVNTDTQYF	TGTGCCAGCAGCGTTAGCGGGGGGGTCAACACAGATACGCAGTATTTT
-	TRBV6-5	TRBJ1-1	once	CASSSPYTGTTEAFF	TGTGCCAGCAGTTCCCCCTATACAGGGACCACTGAAGCTTTCTTT
TRBD1	TRBV15	TRBJ2-3	-	CATSRGGQAFTDTQYF	TGTGCCACCAGCAGAGGCGGACAGGCATTCACAGATACGCAGTATTTT
TRBD2	TRBV9	TRBJ2-7	-	CASSPGLEGYYEQYF	TGTGCCAGCAGCCCGGGACTAGAAGGTTACTACGAGCAGTACTTC
-	TRBV4-2	TRBJ2-7	-	CASSQESRMAVAYEQYF	TGTGCCAGCAGCCAAGAGTCAAGAATGGCGGTAGCCTACGAGCAGTACTTC
-	TRBV29-1	TRBJ2-2	-	CSVITGYTGELFF	TGCAGCGTTATTACAGGGTACACCGGGGAGCTGTTTTTT
-	TRBV4-3	TRBJ2-7	-	CASSQGDGSGNMDF	TGCGCCAGCAGCCAAGGAGACGGGAGTGGAAATATGGACTTC
-	TRBV7-6	TRBJ2-7	-	CASSLGTSSYEQYF	TGTGCCAGCAGCTTAGGCACCAGCTCCTACGAGCAGTACTTC
TRBD2	TRBV2	TRBJ2-1	-	CASSPLLAGGGDEQFF	TGTGCCAGCAGTCCGTTACTAGCGGGGGGAGGGGATGAGCAGTTCTTC
-	TRBV4-2	TRBJ2-1	once	CASPPRRRGYSYNEQFF	TGTGCCAGCCCCCCCCGTAGGCGGGGATACTCCTACAATGAGCAGTTCTTC
TRBD2	TRBV7-6	TRBJ2-1	-	CASSQSGAYNEQFF	TGTGCCAGCAGCCAAAGCGGGGCCTACAATGAGCAGTTCTTC